This T cell receptor (beta chain) was observed in a study of T cell changes during pregnancy in multiple sclerosis. Sequencing used immunoSEQ multiplex PCR; TCRdb keeps in-frame clones, though not all of them. This repertoire shows about 40,000 clones, roughly 94% found once; its top ten account for under 2%. This CDR3 is 15 amino acids long. Germline lookup yields CDR1 MNHEY and CDR2 SVGAGI. The V and J ends lost 2 bases and 1 base, in that order; junction bases with no gene match: 3. This clonotype originated in a female donor with multiple sclerosis, enrolled in a pregnancy study. The input for sequencing was peripheral blood, taken in the third trimester of pregnancy. The chain couples TRBV6-5 to TRBJ2-7; 9 bases fit TRBD2. The CDR3 sequence is CASSYETSGSYEQYF. For the CDR3, the DNA is TGTGCCAGCAGTTACGAAACTAGCGGGTCCTACGAGCAGTACTTC.